These 2 T cell receptor beta chains were all obtained from the same sample, sequenced in a study of blood T cell repertoires in COVID-19. This table comes from immunoSEQ multiplex PCR, and its TCRdb copy is limited to in-frame clones, with some not included. This sample has over 100,000 clones, with 80% to 90% found just once. The material sequenced was peripheral blood. The origin of the receptors is a man aged 55-75 years with COVID-19, enrolled during active disease.

V usage is TRBV19 and J usage is TRBJ1-1, with 7 bases matching TRBD1. The CDR3 runs 14 residues. Trimming took 6 bases from V and 5 from J; bases not matched to a gene: 9. CDR1 LNHDA and CDR2 SQIVND come from the germline V gene (reference sequence). The CDR3 here is CASRTGQSWTEAFF. The CDR3 nucleotides read TGTGCCAGTAGGACAGGGCAATCTTGGACTGAAGCTTTCTTT.

This clone came up a few times. V and J are TRBV12-3 or TRBV12-4 and TRBJ1-1, with D possibly being TRBD1 (5 bases). The V and J ends lost 3 bases and 3 bases respectively, with 8 bases between them. CDR3 size: 13 residues. CDR3 DNA: TGTGCCAGCAGTTTGGACATCGACACTGAAGCTTTCTTT. As protein: CASSLDIDTEAFF.